The T cell receptor beta chain under discussion was sequenced for a study of T-cell memory formation after mild COVID-19. The overall study: TCR clustering was largely donor specific. Whole-study results and caveats: Contracting CD4+ clones lay largely in CM and EM, with CD8+ ones residing in EMRA.

From the 5' RACE reads, TCRdb called clonotypes with MiXCR, one entry per CDR3 protein. The profile shows more than 300,000 distinct CDR3 sequences, more than 13% of them singletons. CDR3 length equals 14 residues. Trimming took off 3 bases at V and 3 bases at J, with 12 bases between the two ends. Germline assignment: CDR1 SGHRS and CDR2 YFSETQ. This clonotype appeared a few times. Antigen specificity is unknown. Specimen: PBMCs or a T cell subset sorted from them (not recorded which). The sequence derives from a man aged 18 to 30 who had mild COVID-19 (a few samples of this study predate the infection). Cell type and time point are not known. This chain uses TRBV5-1 with TRBJ1-1; the D gene is possibly TRBD1 (5 bases). CDR3 sequence reads: CASSSWGDYTEAFF. The CDR3 region has the DNA TGCGCCAGCAGCTCATGGGGGGATTACACTGAAGCTTTCTTT.